This T cell receptor (beta chain) came from a study of PD-1 blockade in classical Hodgkin lymphoma. Measured with immunoSEQ multiplex PCR; TCRdb has only the in-frame clones, and not every one. The sample shows 40,000 to 45,000 clones, 78% of them seen only once. Each patient's relapse followed autologous stem cell transplantation, and brentuximab vedotin exposure varied. The CDR3 length is 14 residues. V shed 10 bases, J shed 2 bases, and the junction held 10 bases outside the gene matches. From germline, CDR1 is MNHNS and CDR2 SASEGT. This sequence joins TRBV6-1 and TRBJ2-5, with TRBD1 matching over 7 bases. This receptor was identified in a human donor with classical Hodgkin lymphoma. Sequencing was performed on peripheral blood mononuclear cells (PBMCs), taken at baseline. For the CDR3, the DNA is TGTGCCATCCGTCACGACAGGGCACAAGAGACCCAGTACTTC. It is translated as CAIRHDRAQETQYF.